A single sample is the source of the 24 T cell receptor beta chains below, sequenced in a study of blood T cells in healthy people across ages. For the second PCR, which ran for about 6 to 11 cycles, a sample-barcoded 5' primer and a J-beta primer mix were used. TCRdb used MiXCR to reprocess the 5' RACE reads, holding one entry per CDR3 protein. The data contain almost 300,000 distinct CDR3 sequences, 25% to 30% of them singletons. Sequencing was done on a sample of blood. The receptors stem from a woman aged 70-85 years in good health.

In this sample, this clonotype turned up a few times. The CDR3 nucleotides read TGTGCCAGCAGCTTGGTCGAGAGTTACTACGAGCAGTACTTC. Its translation: CASSLVESYYEQYF. This rearrangement joins TRBV7-2 to TRBJ2-7; D call uncertain. The germline V gene has CDR1 SGHTA and CDR2 FQGNSA. This CDR3 region has 14 residues. Trimming left V 3 bases short and J 3 bases short, with 12 bases between.

This chain's CDR3 is CASSQEWDRVPNEQFF. CDR3 sequence (DNA): TGCGCCAGCAGCCAAGAGTGGGACAGGGTCCCCAATGAGCAGTTCTTC. The V and J genes are TRBV4-3 and TRBJ2-1; 9 bases are a match to TRBD1. Germline lookup yields CDR1 LGHNA and CDR2 YSLEER. V lost 0 bases to trimming and J lost 6 bases; unmatched junction nucleotides: 6. The CDR3 runs 16 residues.

The chain carries TRBV19 and TRBJ2-7; possible D gene TRBD1, 6 bases. The CDR3 is made up of 12 amino acids. V lost 6 bases and J 7 bases, leaving 13 bases between the germline ends. Germline V gives CDR1 LNHDA, CDR2 SQIVND (reference sequence). The CDR3: CASRRGMGEQYF. The CDR3 DNA is TGTGCCAGTAGAAGGGGGATGGGGGAGCAGTACTTC.

V and J are TRBV5-1 and TRBJ2-6, with a weak D call TRBD1 (6 bases). Per the germline V gene, CDR1 is SGHRS and CDR2 is YFSETQ. This CDR3 is built from 16 residues. V was clipped by 3 bases and J by 0 bases, with 10 bases between them. CDR3 DNA: TGCGCCAGCAGCTCGGGACAAGGCTCTGGGGCCAACGTCCTGACTTTC. This codes for CASSSGQGSGANVLTF.

The genes are TRBV5-4 and TRBJ2-7; tentative D call: TRBD2 (6 bases). The germline gives CDR1 SGHNT, CDR2 YYREEE (reference sequence). The V end lost 0 bases, the J end lost 10 bases, and 14 bases lay between the germline ends. The CDR3 has 13 amino acids. CDR3 sequence: CASSLVPSELQYF. In DNA form, the CDR3 reads TGTGCCAGCAGCTTGGTACCTAGCGAACTCCAGTACTTC.

This clonotype was seen more than once but under ten times. The chain uses TRBV6-6 and TRBJ1-6; a possible D gene is TRBD1 (5 bases). Germline loops: CDR1 MNHNY, CDR2 SVGAGI (reference sequence). V was cut by 5 bases and J by 8 bases, with 13 bases left in between. This CDR3 has 14 amino acids. CDR3 in amino acids: CASSIREVDSPLHF. CDR3 nucleotide sequence: TGTGCCAGCAGTATCAGGGAAGTTGATTCACCCCTCCACTTT.

As concerns this clonotype: The CDR3 does not end in the conserved phenylalanine or tryptophan, so this is likely a read error. The gene calls are TRBV5-1 and TRBJ1-4; D is uncertain. Per the germline V gene, CDR1 is SGHRS and CDR2 is YFSETQ. CDR3 length equals 16 residues. The V gene lost 4 bases and the J gene lost 4 bases, with 17 bases spanning the gap. The CDR3: CASSPLGLVGNEKLFV. The CDR3 DNA reads TGCGCCAGCAGCCCCCTCGGTTTGGTCGGTAATGAAAAACTGTTTGTT.

V is TRBV20-1 and J is TRBJ2-3; D unclear. Germline CDR1 and CDR2: DFQATT and SNEGSKA (reference sequence). The ends were cut back, 6 bases at V and 1 base at J, with 14 bases in the middle. This CDR3 is 14 amino acids long. The CDR3: CSAEGPERTDTQYF. CDR3 coding DNA: TGCAGTGCCGAAGGCCCGGAGCGCACAGATACGCAGTATTTT.

This clonotype was detected ten times or more. V gene TRBV20-1 combines with J gene TRBJ2-7; D is possibly TRBD1 (6 bases). From germline, CDR1 is DFQATT and CDR2 SNEGSKA (reference sequence). The CDR3 length is 12 residues. The V end was cut by 5 bases, the J end by 6 bases, with 14 bases between. As DNA, the CDR3 is TGCAGTGCTCGCCAGGGGTTAGCCGAGCAGTACTTC. It encodes CSARQGLAEQYF.

This clonotype has only a few counts. The chain recombines TRBV20-1 with TRBJ2-6, with 9 bases identical to TRBD1. Trimming at V came to 4 bases and at J to 0 bases, leaving 4 bases not matched to a gene. The V gene's germline CDR1 is DFQATT and CDR2 SNEGSKA (reference sequence). There are 16 residues in the CDR3. CDR3 residues: CSAIEQGASGANVLTF. The CDR3 nucleotides are TGCAGTGCTATAGAACAGGGGGCCTCTGGGGCCAACGTCCTGACTTTC.

This clonotype was counted a few times. The J gene is TRBJ1-4, the V gene TRBV5-1; D is undetermined. Per the germline V gene, CDR1 is SGHRS and CDR2 is YFSETQ. This CDR3 is 14 amino acids long. The V end was cut by 1 base, the J end by 4 bases, with 8 bases between. Here the CDR3 DNA reads TGCGCCAGCAGCTTGAAACAGAGTAATGAAAAACTGTTTTTT. It encodes CASSLKQSNEKLFF. The full variable domain, completed using reference TRBV5-1 and TRBJ1-4, is KAGVTQTPRYLIKTRGQQVTLSCSPISGHRSVSWYQQTPGQGLQFLFEYFSETQRNKGNFPGRFSGRQFSNSRSEMNVSTLELGDSALYLCASSLKQSNEKLFFGSGTQLSVL.

This rearrangement joins TRBV7-3 to TRBJ2-7; 8 positions match TRBD2. The CDR3 has 16 amino acids. The germline V gene encodes CDR1 SGHTA and CDR2 FQGTGA. V gave up 0 bases and J gave up 0 bases; unmatched junction bases: 4. In nucleotides, the CDR3 is TGTGCCAGCAGCTTAACAGTCAGCGGGAGCTCCTACGAGCAGTACTTC. Its translation: CASSLTVSGSSYEQYF.

This clonotype was seen a handful of times. The genes are TRBV20-1 and TRBJ2-5, with 8 bases identical to TRBD2. The CDR3 is 15 residues long. Germline assignment: CDR1 DFQATT and CDR2 SNEGSKA (reference sequence). V trimming: 6 bases; J trimming: 7 bases; junction bases outside the gene matches: 16. The CDR3 here is CSAVTGTSPLGTQYF. CDR3 nucleotides: TGCAGTGCCGTGACCGGGACTAGTCCCCTGGGGACCCAGTACTTC.

This clonotype appeared a few times. This chain joins TRBV29-1 and TRBJ2-3; TRBD1 agrees at 7 bases. Germline lookup yields CDR1 SQVTM and CDR2 ANQGSEA. CDR3 length equals 15 residues. The V and J ends lost 4 bases and 0 bases, in that order; junction bases with no gene match: 7. The CDR3 spells CSVVSDRSSTDTQYF. The CDR3 DNA is TGCAGCGTTGTTTCGGACAGGTCTAGCACAGATACGCAGTATTTT.

There are a few counts of this clonotype. This chain joins TRBV12-5 and TRBJ2-7, with D unresolved. Between the trimmed V and J ends, which lost 7 bases and 0 bases, there was a span of 10 bases. The CDR3 covers 13 residues. The germline V gene encodes CDR1 LGHNT and CDR2 FRNRAP. The CDR3 protein is CASAPDGSYEQYF. CDR3 nucleotide sequence: TGTGCTAGTGCCCCCGACGGCTCCTACGAGCAGTACTTC.

This clonotype was found a few times. The chain is built from TRBV7-2 and TRBJ1-2, with a tentative D call TRBD1 (5 bases). From germline, CDR1 is SGHTA and CDR2 FQGNSA. V dropped 6 bases and J dropped 6 bases, with 20 bases sitting between them. CDR3 size: 15 residues. The CDR3 is CASSRMAGGEDGYTF. CDR3 coding DNA: TGTGCCAGCAGTCGAATGGCCGGGGGGGAGGATGGCTACACCTTC. Filled out from reference TRBV7-2 and TRBJ1-2, the complete variable domain reads GAGVSQSPSNKVTEKGKDVELRCDPISGHTALYWYRQSLGQGLEFLIYFQGNSAPDKSGLPSDRFSAERTGGSVSTLTIQRTQQEDSAVYLCASSRMAGGEDGYTFGSGTRLTVV.

The rearrangement joins TRBV27 to TRBJ2-7; TRBD2 might be the D (6 bases). The V end lost 4 bases, the J end lost 0 bases, and 13 bases lay between the germline ends. This CDR3 is built from 15 residues. Germline CDR1 is MNHEY and CDR2 is SMNVEV (reference sequence). CDR3 sequence (DNA): TGTGCCAGCAGTTCCCCGGGGGTAAGCTCCTACGAGCAGTACTTC. This sequence encodes CASSSPGVSSYEQYF.

Note on this clonotype: A much larger clonotype is one base distant, so this may be a read error. The gene calls are TRBV27 and TRBJ2-3; 7 bases are a match to TRBD1. The CDR3 totals 16 residues. Germline V gene sequence: CDR1 MNHEY, CDR2 SMNVEV (reference sequence). V trimming: 5 bases; J trimming: 2 bases; junction bases outside the gene matches: 10. CDR3 DNA sequence: TGTGCCAGCAGTCATGCCAGGACAGGATCCACAGATACGCAGTATTTT. Translated, it gives CASSHARTGSTDTQYF.

This clonotype turned up a few times. CDR3 bases: TGTGCCAGCAGCTCTCCAGGGGGGGCCTTAACCTACGAGCAGTACTTC. Amino acid sequence: CASSSPGGALTYEQYF. The chain employs TRBV7-2 and TRBJ2-5; D is perhaps TRBD1 or TRBD2 (7 bases each). Judging by the DNA end, TRBJ2-7 fits better; the J call may be wrong. Germline V CDR1 and CDR2: SGHTA, FQGNSA. This CDR3 contains 16 residues.

This clonotype was detected a few times. Germline is not matched at one junction end, which may reflect a read error. The rearrangement joins TRBV7-3 to TRBJ1-1; 10 nucleotides line up with TRBD1. This CDR3 comprises 15 residues. Germline V gives CDR1 SGHTA, CDR2 FQGTGA. The DNA of the CDR3 is TGTGCCAGCGGCTTAAGTGGGACAGGGGACACTGAAGCTTTCTTT. Translation: CASGLSGTGDTEAFF.

The chain has TRBV20-1 and TRBJ2-2, with TRBD1 matching 8 bases. CDR1 and CDR2 (germline): DFQATT, SNEGSKA (reference sequence). This CDR3 has 15 residues. Trimming removed 2 bases from V and 6 bases from J; junction bases left unmatched: 8. The chain's CDR3 is CSARYGGQVSGELFF. The CDR3 DNA follows: TGCAGTGCTAGATACGGGGGACAGGTATCCGGGGAGCTGTTTTTT.

There are a few counts of this clonotype. The V gene is TRBV7-2, the J gene TRBJ2-7; TRBD2 matches 8 bases. CDR1 is SGHTA and CDR2 is FQGNSA in the germline V gene. There are 15 residues in the CDR3. Unmatched junction bases numbered 10, after V lost 5 bases and J lost 4 bases. CDR3 nucleotide sequence: TGTGCCAGCAGCCGGGGGGGTAGCGGGGTTTACGAGCAGTACTTC. It translates to CASSRGGSGVYEQYF.

This clonotype appeared a few times. J is TRBJ1-4 and V is TRBV6-4, with 9 bases fitting TRBD1. From germline, CDR1 is MRHNA and CDR2 SNTAGT. The trim removed 3 bases at V and 7 bases at J, leaving 6 bases unmatched. The CDR3 has 15 residues. DNA for the CDR3: TGTGCCAGCAGTGAGACCGGGACAGGGCTTGAAAAACTGTTTTTT. Amino acids: CASSETGTGLEKLFF.

This chain joins TRBV4-1 and TRBJ1-2, with a weak D call TRBD1 (6 bases). The CDR3 sequence is 14 residues long. Germline V CDR1 and CDR2: MGHRA, YSYEKL. With 1 base removed from V and 7 bases from J, the gap between germline ends came to 13 bases. CDR3 in DNA: TGCGCCAGCAGCCAAGTTCAGGGGCGCGGTGGCTACACCTTC. This codes for CASSQVQGRGGYTF.